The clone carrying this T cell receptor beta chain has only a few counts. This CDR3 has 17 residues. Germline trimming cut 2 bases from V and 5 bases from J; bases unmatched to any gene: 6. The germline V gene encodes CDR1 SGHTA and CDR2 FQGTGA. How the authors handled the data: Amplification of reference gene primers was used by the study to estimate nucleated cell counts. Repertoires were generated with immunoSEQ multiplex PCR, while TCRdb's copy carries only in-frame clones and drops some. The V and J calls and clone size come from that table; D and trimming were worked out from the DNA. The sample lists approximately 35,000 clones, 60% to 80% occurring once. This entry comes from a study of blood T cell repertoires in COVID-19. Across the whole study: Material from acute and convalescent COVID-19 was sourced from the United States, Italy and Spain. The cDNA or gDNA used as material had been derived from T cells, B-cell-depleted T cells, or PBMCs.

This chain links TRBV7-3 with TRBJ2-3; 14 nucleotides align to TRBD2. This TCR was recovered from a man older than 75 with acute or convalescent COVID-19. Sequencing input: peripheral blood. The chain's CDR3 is CASSLSGLAGVGDTQYF. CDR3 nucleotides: TGTGCCAGCAGCTTATCGGGACTAGCGGGAGTGGGAGATACGCAGTATTTT. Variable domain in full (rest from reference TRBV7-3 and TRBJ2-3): GAGVSQTPSNKVTEKGKYVELRCDPISGHTALYWYRQSLGQGPEFLIYFQGTGAADDSGLPNDRFFAVRPEGSVSTLKIQRTERGDSAVYLCASSLSGLAGVGDTQYFGPGTRLTVL.